Listed below are T cell receptor beta chains from one sample, sequenced in a study of T cells in Graves' hyperthyroidism and ophthalmopathy. TCRdb reprocessed the multiplex PCR reads via MiXCR and lists one record per CDR3 protein. Here the sample spans roughly 160,000 distinct CDR3 sequences, over 8% being singletons. Sequences were obtained from blood. The receptors stem from a woman in her late teens or twenties with Graves' hyperthyroidism that later progressed to Graves' ophthalmopathy. Both conserved end residues are part of each CDR3. D genes are given only for firm matches. Clone size is stated in some rows and not others, as once, few, many or a class when expanded.

size: NA
D: NA
J: TRBJ2-7
V: TRBV6-1
CDR3: CASSEYRTNSYEQYF
DNA: TGTGCCAGCAGTGAATATAGGACAAACTCCTACGAGCAGTACTTC

size: many
D: NA
J: TRBJ1-1
V: TRBV4-1
CDR3: CASSQDGRLEAFF
DNA: TGCGCCAGCAGCCAAGACGGACGGCTTGAAGCTTTCTTT

size: NA
D: NA
J: TRBJ2-5
V: TRBV5-4
CDR3: CASSLGGQRVGGETQYF
DNA: TGTGCCAGCAGCTTGGGGGGACAGAGGGTCGGAGGGGAGACCCAGTACTTC

size: many
D: NA
J: TRBJ2-2
V: TRBV7-2
CDR3: CASSLVLGTGELFF
DNA: TGTGCCAGCAGCTTAGTTCTAGGGACCGGGGAGCTGTTTTTT

size: many
D: TRBD1
J: TRBJ1-5
V: TRBV6-2/TRBV6-3
CDR3: CASGIQGTQPQHF
DNA: TGTGCCAGCGGAATACAGGGGACTCAGCCCCAGCATTTT

size: few
D: TRBD2
J: TRBJ2-5
V: TRBV6-2/TRBV6-3
CDR3: CASSYGLAGQETQYF
DNA: TGTGCCAGCAGTTACGGACTAGCGGGGCAAGAGACCCAGTACTTC

size: many
D: NA
J: TRBJ2-5
V: TRBV4-2
CDR3: CASSQDGLPQETQYF
DNA: TGTGCCAGCAGCCAAGACGGCCTACCCCAAGAGACCCAGTACTTC

size: many
D: NA
J: TRBJ2-3
V: TRBV3-1
CDR3: CASSHPGLTDTQYF
DNA: TGTGCCAGCAGCCACCCGGGACTTACAGATACGCAGTATTTT

size: many
D: TRBD2
J: TRBJ2-1
V: TRBV2
CDR3: CASSLRRGRAWNEQFF
DNA: TGTGCCAGCAGTTTGAGGCGCGGGAGGGCCTGGAATGAGCAGTTCTTC

size: many
D: NA
J: TRBJ2-1
V: TRBV3-1
CDR3: CASSQVGGLGTYNEQFF
DNA: TGTGCCAGCAGCCAAGTTGGGGGGCTAGGGACCTACAATGAGCAGTTCTTC

size: many
D: NA
J: TRBJ1-1
V: TRBV6-2/TRBV6-3
CDR3: CASSYSGGLSEAFF
DNA: TGTGCCAGCAGTTATTCGGGCGGGCTTTCAGAAGCTTTCTTT

size: many
D: NA
J: TRBJ1-6
V: TRBV25-1
CDR3: CASSEAGVGSLNSPLHF
DNA: TGTGCCAGCAGTGAAGCAGGTGTCGGTAGTCTGAATTCACCCCTCCACTTT

size: many
D: NA
J: TRBJ1-4
V: TRBV12-3/TRBV12-4
CDR3: CASSLGVGDRLFF
DNA: TGTGCCAGCAGTTTAGGCGTGGGGGACCGACTGTTTTTT

size: many
D: NA
J: TRBJ1-3
V: TRBV6-1
CDR3: CASSPSYSGNTIYF
DNA: TGTGCCAGCAGCCCTAGTTACTCTGGAAACACCATATATTTT

size: many
D: TRBD1
J: TRBJ1-1
V: TRBV19
CDR3: CASSSQGAHTEAFF
DNA: TGTGCCAGTAGTAGCCAGGGGGCCCACACTGAAGCTTTCTTT

size: NA
D: NA
J: TRBJ2-2
V: TRBV18
CDR3: CASSPKLVKGTLTGELFF
DNA: TGTGCCAGCTCGCCAAAGCTGGTGAAGGGGACATTAACCGGGGAGCTGTTTTTT

size: few
D: NA
J: TRBJ2-7
V: TRBV13
CDR3: CASRGASYEQYF
DNA: TGTGCCAGCAGGGGGGCCTCCTACGAGCAGTACTTC

size: many
D: NA
J: TRBJ1-2
V: TRBV6-1
CDR3: CASSERQLYGYTF
DNA: TGTGCCAGCAGTGAAAGACAGCTATATGGCTACACCTTC

size: many
D: NA
J: TRBJ2-7
V: TRBV9
CDR3: CASSVGAGEQYF
DNA: TGTGCCAGCAGCGTCGGAGCAGGTGAGCAGTACTTC

size: many
D: TRBD2
J: TRBJ2-1
V: TRBV6-6
CDR3: CASSYGLAGGNEQFF
DNA: TGTGCCAGCAGTTACGGACTAGCGGGAGGCAATGAGCAGTTCTTC

size: many
D: TRBD1
J: TRBJ1-1
V: TRBV3-1
CDR3: CASSQELGGEMNTEAFF
DNA: TGTGCCAGCAGCCAAGAATTAGGGGGCGAGATGAACACTGAAGCTTTCTTT

size: many
D: NA
J: TRBJ1-2
V: TRBV24-1
CDR3: CATGPAGSRHGYTF
DNA: TGTGCCACCGGCCCCGCCGGGTCCAGGCATGGCTACACCTTC

size: many
D: NA
J: TRBJ1-5
V: TRBV27
CDR3: CASSLAGPSNQPQHF
DNA: TGTGCCAGCAGTTTGGCAGGGCCCAGCAATCAGCCCCAGCATTTT

size: NA
D: TRBD2
J: TRBJ2-7
V: TRBV4-1
CDR3: CASRSTSGSVYEQYF
DNA: TGCGCCAGCAGATCGACTAGCGGGAGTGTCTACGAGCAGTACTTC

size: NA
D: TRBD1
J: TRBJ1-5
V: TRBV19
CDR3: CASSIRVRGQDQPQHF
DNA: TGTGCCAGTAGTATTAGGGTCAGGGGGCAGGATCAGCCCCAGCATTTT

size: many
D: TRBD1
J: TRBJ2-3
V: TRBV20-1
CDR3: CSVHPQGLDTDTQYF
DNA: TGCAGTGTCCACCCACAGGGGCTTGACACAGATACGCAGTATTTT

size: few
D: TRBD2
J: TRBJ2-7
V: TRBV18
CDR3: CASSPAAGVSEQYF
DNA: TGTGCCAGCTCACCGGCGGCGGGAGTGTCCGAGCAGTACTTC

size: NA
D: TRBD2
J: TRBJ2-5
V: TRBV5-1
CDR3: CASTSGRAAGETQYF
DNA: TGCGCCAGCACTAGCGGGAGGGCCGCGGGGGAGACCCAGTACTTC

size: NA
D: TRBD2
J: TRBJ2-1
V: TRBV7-2
CDR3: CASRSGGGRSGNEQFF
DNA: TGTGCCAGCAGGTCCGGCGGGGGGAGAAGCGGCAATGAGCAGTTCTTC

size: many
D: TRBD2
J: TRBJ2-7
V: TRBV7-2
CDR3: CASSGGEVYEQYF
DNA: TGTGCCAGCAGTGGGGGGGAGGTCTACGAGCAGTACTTC

size: many
D: NA
J: TRBJ1-4
V: TRBV30
CDR3: CAWSAKAGTNEKLFF
DNA: TGTGCCTGGAGTGCCAAGGCAGGGACTAATGAAAAACTGTTTTTT

size: few
D: NA
J: TRBJ2-3
V: TRBV9
CDR3: CASSVGGGRSTDTQYF
DNA: TGTGCCAGCAGCGTAGGAGGCGGGCGTAGCACAGATACGCAGTATTTT

size: NA
D: TRBD2
J: TRBJ2-3
V: TRBV19
CDR3: CASGRTSSTDTQYF
DNA: TGTGCCAGTGGCAGGACTAGCTCCACAGATACGCAGTATTTT

size: many
D: NA
J: TRBJ2-1
V: TRBV7-8
CDR3: CATQKGGNEQFF
DNA: TGTGCAACGCAAAAAGGAGGAAATGAGCAGTTCTTC

size: many
D: NA
J: TRBJ1-2
V: TRBV10-3
CDR3: CAISESGRDGYTF
DNA: TGTGCCATCAGTGAGTCGGGGAGAGATGGCTACACCTTC

size: few
D: TRBD1
J: TRBJ2-5
V: TRBV9
CDR3: CASSDRGRETQYF
DNA: TGTGCCAGCTCGGACAGGGGACGCGAGACCCAGTACTTC

size: many
D: TRBD2
J: TRBJ2-7
V: TRBV28
CDR3: CASRTTSGGAYEQYF
DNA: TGTGCCAGCAGGACGACTAGCGGAGGGGCCTACGAGCAGTACTTC

size: NA
D: TRBD1
J: TRBJ2-7
V: TRBV10-2
CDR3: CASSAGGQGAFEQYF
DNA: TGCGCCAGCAGTGCCGGGGGACAGGGAGCCTTCGAGCAGTACTTC

size: many
D: TRBD1
J: TRBJ1-2
V: TRBV3-1
CDR3: CASSQQTLKDRLYGYTF
DNA: TGTGCCAGCAGCCAACAAACTTTAAAGGACAGGTTATATGGCTACACCTTC

size: NA
D: TRBD1
J: TRBJ1-5
V: TRBV7-6
CDR3: CASSLETGGNQPQHF
DNA: TGTGCCAGCAGCTTAGAGACAGGGGGCAATCAGCCCCAGCATTTT

size: many
D: NA
J: TRBJ1-1
V: TRBV19
CDR3: CASSISGLLTEAFF
DNA: TGTGCCAGTAGTATATCAGGGCTTCTCACTGAAGCTTTCTTT

size: NA
D: TRBD2
J: TRBJ2-7
V: TRBV3-1
CDR3: CASGRGIAGGTYEQYF
DNA: TGTGCCAGCGGCCGGGGTATCGCGGGAGGGACCTACGAGCAGTACTTC

size: many
D: NA
J: TRBJ2-3
V: TRBV20-1
CDR3: CSARDGKSTDTQYF
DNA: TGCAGTGCTAGAGATGGGAAGAGCACAGATACGCAGTATTTT

size: NA
D: TRBD2
J: TRBJ2-3
V: TRBV7-6
CDR3: CASSPGLAGENTQYF
DNA: TGTGCCAGCAGCCCGGGACTAGCGGGGGAAAATACGCAGTATTTT

size: many
D: NA
J: TRBJ2-4
V: TRBV3-1
CDR3: CASSQDTQGPWQAKNIQYF
DNA: TGTGCCAGCAGCCAAGATACGCAGGGACCCTGGCAGGCCAAAAACATTCAGTACTTC

size: many
D: NA
J: TRBJ1-6
V: TRBV6-2/TRBV6-3
CDR3: CASSYSSGRNYNSPLHF
DNA: TGTGCCAGCAGTTACTCGTCAGGACGAAATTATAATTCACCCCTCCACTTT

size: many
D: NA
J: TRBJ1-6
V: TRBV2
CDR3: CASSVYTRNSPLHF
DNA: TGTGCCAGCAGTGTATACACCCGTAATTCACCCCTCCACTTT

size: NA
D: NA
J: TRBJ2-3
V: TRBV5-1
CDR3: CASSLARGRDSTDTQYF
DNA: TGCGCCAGCAGCTTGGCGAGGGGGCGGGACAGCACAGATACGCAGTATTTT

size: many
D: NA
J: TRBJ1-5
V: TRBV4-1
CDR3: CASSQARSSQPQHF
DNA: TGCGCCAGCAGCCAAGCAAGGTCGTCTCAGCCCCAGCATTTT